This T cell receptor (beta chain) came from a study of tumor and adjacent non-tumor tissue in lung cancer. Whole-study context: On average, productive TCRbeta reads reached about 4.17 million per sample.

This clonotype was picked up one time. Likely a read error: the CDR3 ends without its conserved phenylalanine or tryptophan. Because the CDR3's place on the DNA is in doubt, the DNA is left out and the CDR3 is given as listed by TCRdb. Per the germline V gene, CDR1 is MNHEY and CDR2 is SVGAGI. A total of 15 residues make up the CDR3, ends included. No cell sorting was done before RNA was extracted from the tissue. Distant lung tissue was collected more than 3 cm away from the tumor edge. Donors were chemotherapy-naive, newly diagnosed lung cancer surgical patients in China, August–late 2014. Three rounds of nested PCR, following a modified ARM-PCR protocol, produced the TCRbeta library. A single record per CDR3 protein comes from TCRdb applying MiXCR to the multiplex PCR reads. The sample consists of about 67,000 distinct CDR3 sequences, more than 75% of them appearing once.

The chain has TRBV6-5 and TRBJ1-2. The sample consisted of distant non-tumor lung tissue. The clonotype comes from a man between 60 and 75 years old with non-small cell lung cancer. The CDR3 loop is CASSYTKGSSYGYTC.